This T cell receptor (beta chain) was retrieved from a study of blood T cells in healthy people across ages. Study-wide results and limits: Compared with aged donors, long-lived donors showed fewer expanded clones, suggesting selection.

PCR was performed a second time for roughly 7 to 12 cycles using a sample-barcoded 5' primer and a J-beta primer mix. Each of the cDNA molecules was tagged by a template-switch adaptor with 12 random nucleotides. TCRdb reanalysed the 5' RACE reads using MiXCR and keeps one entry per CDR3 protein. Of roughly 1.6 million distinct CDR3 sequences listed, 30% to 35% are singletons. The CDR3 covers 15 residues. The germline CDR1 and CDR2 sequences are SGHAT and FQDESV (reference sequence). Each individual donor underwent a draw of about 9.1 milliliters of peripheral blood. Samples had at least 6.5 million PBMCs isolated from them. A remark on this clonotype: The antigen is unknown. At one boundary the junction diverges from the germline segment, which might be a read error.

Sequenced material: blood. V usage is TRBV11-1 and J usage is TRBJ2-7; maybe TRBD2 (5 bases). This TCR was recovered from a woman aged 30 to 39 in good health. The CDR3 bases are TGTGTCAGCAGCTTAGCGCCAGAGCCGATCTACGAGCAGTACTTC. Its protein is CVSSLAPEPIYEQYF.